This T cell receptor beta chain derives from a study of T-cell reconstitution after alpha-beta-depleted transplantation in children. Findings and caveats of the study: Some patients showed high day-60 TCRbeta diversity, which derived from surviving recipient T cells and thymic progenitors. Newly generated T cells supplied most T-cell counts and diversity one year post-transplant. Reported findings indicate that, about two months after transplant, alpha-beta T cells came from several hundred expanded clones, which were derived from non-depleted graft cells.

Between the trimmed V and J ends, which lost 1 base and 2 bases, there was a span of 15 bases. The germline V gene has CDR1 ENHRY and CDR2 SYGVKD. The CDR3 spans 17 residues. It was with unique molecular identifiers that the TCRbeta library was prepared. MiXCR, run by TCRdb on the PCR reads, gives a single entry per CDR3 protein. The top ten clones hold 0.79% of a sample with approximately 650,000 distinct CDR3 sequences, over 10% of them seen once. This clonotype was recorded many times. What it recognizes is unknown. This sequence originates from a girl aged 2 to 10 with congenital amegakaryocytic thrombocytopenia, due to receive a stem cell transplant. The specimen was PBMCs, collected before TCRalphabeta/CD19-depleted stem cell transplant. The chain recombines TRBV10-3 with TRBJ2-1; TRBD1 might be the D (7 bases). CDR3 region: CAISEFLQGEAYNEQFF. Written as DNA, the CDR3 is TGTGCCATCAGTGAGTTCTTGCAGGGGGAGGCCTACAATGAGCAGTTCTTC.